The source of this TCR beta chain is a study of CD8 T cells in ankylosing spondylitis. The CDR3 spans 19 residues. Trimming at V came to 4 bases and at J to 5 bases, leaving 14 bases not matched to a gene. Germline assignment: CDR1 SGHAT and CDR2 FQNNGV. TCRdb redid the calling of the 5' RACE reads with MiXCR, one entry per CDR3 protein. The table records 50,000 to 75,000 distinct CDR3 sequences, more than 5.5% of them present only once. General study points: Roughly 8 highly homologous variants formed a TCR beta motif that appeared characteristic of ankylosing spondylitis blood.

This clonotype appeared a few times. Its antigen is unknown. Specimen: synovial fluid, either unsorted or a sorted T cell fraction (not recorded which). The receptor was isolated from a male donor with ankylosing spondylitis. J is TRBJ2-7 and V is TRBV11-2; 16 bases line up with TRBD2. As DNA, the CDR3 is TGTGCCAGCAGCTCCCCAACCGGGACTAGCGGGAGGGCCCGGAACGAGCAGTACTTC. Residues: CASSSPTGTSGRARNEQYF.